The entry below gives a single T cell receptor beta chain sequence along with its context. Its specificity is unknown. Compared with germline, one end of the junction differs, possibly owing to a read error. Ophthalmopathy cases met thresholds of Clinical Activity Score at least 3, NOSPECS grade at least 4 and duration under 3 months. Looked up from germline, CDR1 is KGHDR and CDR2 is SFDVKD. The CDR3 runs 18 residues. These data originate in a study of T cells in Graves' hyperthyroidism and ophthalmopathy. What was amplified from RNA transcripts were TCR beta CDR3 regions. A first-round RT-PCR of the TCR CDR3 used the HTBI primer set. TCRdb re-analysed the multiplex PCR reads in MiXCR, keeping a single row per CDR3 protein. Of about 500,000 distinct CDR3 sequences in the sample, about 16% were seen once. Study findings and constraints: Separation of ophthalmopathy from stable hyperthyroidism was achieved by a 13 V-J model.

The receptor was isolated from a woman in her twenties or thirties with Graves' ophthalmopathy. J is TRBJ2-3 and V is TRBV24-1; 8 nucleotides match TRBD1. Sequencing used blood. The CDR3 is CATSDPGQAEPSTDTRYF. The CDR3 region has the DNA TGTGCCACCAGTGACCCGGGACAGGCGGAACCAAGCACAGATACGCGGTATTTT.